Described below is a single TCR beta chain sequence and its context. The Seattle patients joined while their infection was active and were tracked longitudinally afterward. In the study's own analysis: The authors estimated nucleated cell counts from reference gene primer amplification. Using immunoSEQ multiplex PCR, the repertoire was profiled, and TCRdb retains in-frame clones only, with some absent. V and J calls and clone size are those listed in that table; D and trimming were worked out from the DNA. The repertoire includes under 250,000 clones, 85% to 90% of them detected once, and approximately 10% sits in the top ten. The CDR3 has 14 amino acids. Germline loops: CDR1 SGDLS, CDR2 YYNGEE. With 4 bases clipped from V and 4 bases from J, the junction kept 5 bases outside the gene matches. The data stem from a study of blood T cell repertoires in COVID-19. About the research overall: Acute and convalescent COVID-19 samples came from the United States, Italy and Spain. In each case, the material was cDNA or gDNA derived from T cells, B-cell-depleted T cells, or PBMCs.

Sequencing used peripheral blood. V and J are TRBV9 and TRBJ2-5, with 9 bases fitting TRBD1. The TCR sequence derives from a man in his forties or fifties with COVID-19, enrolled during active disease. The CDR3 reads CASSPGQGRETQYF. The CDR3, as DNA: TGTGCCAGCAGCCCGGGACAGGGAAGAGAGACCCAGTACTTC.